The rows below give T cell receptor beta chains drawn from one sample of a study of shared clonotypes between healthy human individuals. The data were produced by immunoSEQ multiplex PCR, yet TCRdb's version contains in-frame clones alone and is incomplete. The repertoire holds about 680,000 clones, with approximately 90% as singletons. Material for sequencing was naive CD8+ T cells sorted from blood. These receptors were collected from a man aged 25-45 years in good health. Both conserved end residues are part of each CDR3. A D gene is named only where the DNA matches it firmly. Some rows have no size entry. The others give once, few or many, or a class for an expanded clone.

once	TRBV11-2	.	TRBJ2-5	TGTGCCAGCAGCCGGGCTAGGTTGGTACAAGAGACCCAGTACTTC	CASSRARLVQETQYF
.	TRBV5-5	.	TRBJ2-3	TGTGCCAGCAGCTACGGTCTAGCGTATAGCACAGATACGCAGTATTTT	CASSYGLAYSTDTQYF
.	TRBV4-1	TRBD2	TRBJ2-7	TGCGCCAGCAGCAAGGGACTAGCGGGAGGGCCCTCATACGAGCAGTACTTC	CASSKGLAGGPSYEQYF
.	TRBV4-1	.	TRBJ1-1	TGCGCCAGCAGCCAAGGAGAGGCAGGGGACACTGAAGCTTTCTTT	CASSQGEAGDTEAFF
.	TRBV9	.	TRBJ2-7	TGTGCCAGCAGCCTACAGGCGTTCCGCGGCGAGCAGTACTTC	CASSLQAFRGEQYF
few	TRBV4-1	.	TRBJ1-2	TGCGCCAGCAGCCAAGGACAGATCAACTATGGCTACACCTTC	CASSQGQINYGYTF
.	TRBV27	TRBD2	TRBJ2-7	TGTGCCAGCAGTTGGGGCGGGGGCTCCTACGAGCAGTACTTC	CASSWGGGSYEQYF
.	TRBV5-1	.	TRBJ1-4	TGCGCCAGCAGAGAGCCTGCGGGGGAGGTTGAGGAAAAACTGTTTTTT	CASREPAGEVEEKLFF
.	TRBV30	TRBD2	TRBJ2-3	TGTGCCTGGAGCAACCCCCTGACGGGGCTAGCGGCCACAGATACGCAGTATTTT	CAWSNPLTGLAATDTQYF
.	TRBV4-3	.	TRBJ2-2	TGCGCCAGCAGCCAGCGGGACAACTCGAACACCGGGGAGCTGTTTTTT	CASSQRDNSNTGELFF
.	TRBV29-1	TRBD1	TRBJ1-1	TGCAGCGTCACTATGTTAACGGACAGGGGATTTGAAGCTTTCTTT	CSVTMLTDRGFEAFF
.	TRBV5-1	TRBD2	TRBJ2-1	TGCGCCAGCAGCAACCGGCGGGGGGAAAACGATGAGCAGTTCTTC	CASSNRRGENDEQFF
.	TRBV5-7	.	TRBJ1-1	TGTGCCAGCAGCTTGGAGGTGGTCTCAGCTTTCTTT	CASSLEVVSAFF
.	TRBV14	TRBD2	TRBJ2-1	TGTGCCAGCAGCCGGCGAGAAACTCTAGCGGATGAGCAGTTCTTC	CASSRRETLADEQFF
once	TRBV10-3	TRBD1	TRBJ2-7	TGTGCCATCAGTGAGTCGGAAAGGGGGCAGCGCGAGCAGTACTTC	CAISESERGQREQYF
.	TRBV7-2	TRBD1	TRBJ1-1	TGTGCCAGCAGCTTAGCTGGACAGGGGGTAAACACTGAAGCTTTCTTT	CASSLAGQGVNTEAFF
.	TRBV5-1	.	TRBJ2-3	TGCGCCAGCAGGGCTTACACAGATACGCAGTATTTT	CASRAYTDTQYF
.	TRBV6-1	.	TRBJ2-2	TGTGCCAGCAGCCCACTAGAGTGGAGCACCGGGGAGCTGTTTTTT	CASSPLEWSTGELFF
.	TRBV19	TRBD1	TRBJ2-7	TGTGCCAGCAAAATACGGGACAGTCTCTCCTACGAGCAGTACTTC	CASKIRDSLSYEQYF
.	TRBV15	TRBD2	TRBJ2-3	TGTGCCACCAGCAGAGCGAGCCTAGCGGGAGCAGATACGCAGTATTTT	CATSRASLAGADTQYF
.	TRBV19	.	TRBJ2-1	TGTGCCAGTAGTATGGACAGTTACAATGAGCAGTTCTTC	CASSMDSYNEQFF
.	TRBV4-3	.	TRBJ2-7	TGCGCCAGCAGCCCTCGGACGGGTGACTACGAGCAGTACTTC	CASSPRTGDYEQYF
.	TRBV2	.	TRBJ1-5	TGTGCCAGCAACGAGGGGCAGCCGTGGGGTCAGCCCCAGCATTTT	CASNEGQPWGQPQHF
.	TRBV29-1	.	TRBJ2-2	TGCAGCGTTGCCGGAGCACTCGGAGTTAACACCGGGGAGCTGTTTTTT	CSVAGALGVNTGELFF
.	TRBV19	.	TRBJ1-1	TGTGCCAGTACCTCGCTACCCCAGGGAACTGAAGCTTTCTTT	CASTSLPQGTEAFF
.	TRBV28	.	TRBJ1-1	TGTGCCAGCAGTTTAGGGGGGAACACTGAAGCTTTCTTT	CASSLGGNTEAFF
.	TRBV4-3	.	TRBJ2-3	TGCGCCAGCAGCGATGGTAGCACAGATACGCAGTATTTT	CASSDGSTDTQYF
.	TRBV18	.	TRBJ2-3	TGTGCCAGCTCACCTCCCGACAGGACTAGCACAGATACGCAGTATTTT	CASSPPDRTSTDTQYF
.	TRBV7-2	TRBD2	TRBJ2-1	TGTGCCAGCAGCCCGCCCATTCCTGAGCGGGACGGCCCCTACAATGAGCAGTTCTTC	CASSPPIPERDGPYNEQFF
few	TRBV29-1	.	TRBJ2-1	TGCAGCGTTGCCTCCAACAATGAGCAGTTCTTC	CSVASNNEQFF
.	TRBV7-9	TRBD2	TRBJ2-2	TGTGCCAGCAGCCCAGGACTAGCGGGAGGGCCTAACACCGGGGAGCTGTTTTTT	CASSPGLAGGPNTGELFF
.	TRBV18	TRBD2	TRBJ2-7	TGTGCCAGCTCACTGAATAGGACTAGCGGGCCTCGTCTCACTAGCGAGCAGTACTTC	CASSLNRTSGPRLTSEQYF
.	TRBV18	TRBD1	TRBJ1-5	TGTGCCAGCTCACAAAACGACAGGGCCGATAGCAATCAGCCCCAGCATTTT	CASSQNDRADSNQPQHF
.	TRBV19	.	TRBJ1-1	TGTGCCAGTAGTTGGGCAGTACAGGGTGACACTGAAGCTTTCTTT	CASSWAVQGDTEAFF
once	TRBV28	TRBD2	TRBJ2-3	TGTGCCAGCAGTTTATGGGAAGCGGGAGTTAGCACAGATACGCAGTATTTT	CASSLWEAGVSTDTQYF
.	TRBV6-5	.	TRBJ2-2	TGTGCCAGCAGTTACGTTGCACCCGCGAACACCGGGGAGCTGTTTTTT	CASSYVAPANTGELFF
.	TRBV28	.	TRBJ1-1	TGTGCCAGCAGTTTCCCCTCTGAAAACACTGAAGCTTTCTTT	CASSFPSENTEAFF
once	TRBV2	.	TRBJ2-2	TGTGCCAGCAGTGAAGCCGGGTATGACACCGGGGAGCTGTTTTTT	CASSEAGYDTGELFF
.	TRBV4-1	.	TRBJ1-2	TGCGCCAGCAGCCCGGTAACGGGGGCGGAAGGCTACACCTTC	CASSPVTGAEGYTF
.	TRBV7-8	.	TRBJ1-2	TGTGCCAGCAGCTTAGAGGTTTCCCTTTATGGCTACACCTTC	CASSLEVSLYGYTF
.	TRBV20-1	.	TRBJ2-7	TGCAGTGCTAGAGAGGGTGTGCAGTACTTC	CSAREGVQYF
.	TRBV28	TRBD1	TRBJ1-5	TGTGCCAGCAGTGACAGGGCAAGTCAGCCCCAGCATTTT	CASSDRASQPQHF
.	TRBV4-1	TRBD2	TRBJ2-2	TGCGCCAGCAGCCAAGGCGGCGGGGGGTATGTCGGGGAGCTGTTTTTT	CASSQGGGGYVGELFF
many	TRBV6-4	.	TRBJ2-1	TGTGCCAGCAGCCAAGATATGAATGAGCAGTTCTTC	CASSQDMNEQFF
.	TRBV6-4	.	TRBJ2-1	TGTGCCAGCAGTGATAGCCCCTACAATGAGCAGTTCTTC	CASSDSPYNEQFF
.	TRBV4-1	.	TRBJ2-7	TGCGCCAGCAGTCTAGGGCGGGGCTACGAGCAGTACTTC	CASSLGRGYEQYF
.	TRBV19	.	TRBJ1-1	TGTGCCAGTAGTTGGGGAAATTTGAACACTGAAGCTTTCTTT	CASSWGNLNTEAFF
.	TRBV19	TRBD2	TRBJ2-7	TGTGCCAGTAGTACACTAGCGGGTTACGAGCAGTACTTC	CASSTLAGYEQYF
.	TRBV10-1	TRBD2	TRBJ2-3	TGCGCCAGCAGTGGTTACGCCGGGACTAGCGGGAGCGAGCCAGATACGCAGTATTTT	CASSGYAGTSGSEPDTQYF